This is a list of T cell receptor beta chains from one sample in a study of graft-versus-host responses after intestinal transplantation. The repertoire was sequenced with immunoSEQ multiplex PCR; TCRdb's copy has only in-frame clones and lacks some. The data contain about 88,000 clones, around 93% of them singletons. Antigens for these TCRs are unknown. The sequences come from unstimulated CD4+ T cells sorted from spleen or lymph node cells, collected before transplant. The receptors were gathered from a human donor who was the organ donor for an intestinal transplant. Both conserved end residues are part of each CDR3. D genes are given only for firm matches. Clone size is stated in some rows and not others, as once, few, many or a class when expanded.

>TRBV9|TRBD1|TRBJ2-3|few
CASSPRTGSTDTQYF
TGTGCCAGCAGCCCCAGGACAGGTAGCACAGATACGCAGTATTTT
>TRBV28|-|TRBJ2-3|-
CASSFPWAGDRTDTQYF
TGTGCCAGCAGTTTCCCCTGGGCGGGGGACAGGACAGATACGCAGTATTTT
>TRBV10-3|TRBD2|TRBJ2-7|once
CAISESLGGIYEQYF
TGTGCCATCAGTGAGTCGTTGGGGGGGATATACGAGCAGTACTTC
>TRBV2|-|TRBJ1-1|-
CASSLLWNTEAFF
TGTGCCAGCAGTCTCCTTTGGAACACTGAAGCTTTCTTT
>TRBV5-1|TRBD1|TRBJ1-2|-
CASSPDRGGGYTF
TGCGCCAGCAGCCCGGACAGGGGAGGAGGCTACACCTTC
>TRBV10-3|-|TRBJ1-4|few
CAIREGGGEKLFF
TGTGCCATCAGAGAAGGGGGAGGTGAAAAACTGTTTTTT
>TRBV5-1|-|TRBJ1-3|once
CASSRDNSGNTIYF
TGCGCCAGCAGCCGGGACAACTCTGGAAACACCATATATTTT
>TRBV6-5|-|TRBJ1-6|-
CASRTGRSPLHF
TGTGCCAGCAGGACGGGACGGTCACCCCTCCACTTT
>TRBV11-3|TRBD2|TRBJ2-5|once
CASSQSGALAAIQETQYF
TGTGCCAGCAGTCAAAGCGGGGCGCTAGCGGCGATACAAGAGACCCAGTACTTC
>TRBV11-3|TRBD1|TRBJ2-7|-
CASSSVRTSGTAPYEQYF
TGTGCCAGCAGCTCAGTTAGAACGTCCGGGACAGCCCCTTACGAGCAGTACTTC
>TRBV4-2|-|TRBJ2-3|-
CASSQEVDSAGSTDTQYF
TGTGCCAGCAGCCAAGAAGTAGACAGCGCTGGCAGCACAGATACGCAGTATTTT
>TRBV7-2|-|TRBJ1-1|-
CASSLGGSLNAFF
TGTGCCAGCAGCTTAGGAGGAAGTCTGAACGCTTTCTTT
>TRBV6-6|-|TRBJ1-6|-
CASSSPDRALHF
TGTGCCAGCAGTTCCCCCGACAGAGCCCTCCACTTT
>TRBV18|-|TRBJ1-1|-
CASSPRGGGNTEAFF
TGTGCCAGCTCACCACGGGGGGGCGGCAACACTGAAGCTTTCTTT
>TRBV5-6|-|TRBJ1-3|few
CASSFQAGTSGNTIYF
TGTGCCAGCAGCTTTCAAGCCGGGACCTCTGGAAACACCATATATTTT
>TRBV5-1|-|TRBJ2-5|-
CASSLYASWGETQYF
TGCGCCAGCAGCTTGTATGCTTCGTGGGGAGAGACCCAGTACTTC